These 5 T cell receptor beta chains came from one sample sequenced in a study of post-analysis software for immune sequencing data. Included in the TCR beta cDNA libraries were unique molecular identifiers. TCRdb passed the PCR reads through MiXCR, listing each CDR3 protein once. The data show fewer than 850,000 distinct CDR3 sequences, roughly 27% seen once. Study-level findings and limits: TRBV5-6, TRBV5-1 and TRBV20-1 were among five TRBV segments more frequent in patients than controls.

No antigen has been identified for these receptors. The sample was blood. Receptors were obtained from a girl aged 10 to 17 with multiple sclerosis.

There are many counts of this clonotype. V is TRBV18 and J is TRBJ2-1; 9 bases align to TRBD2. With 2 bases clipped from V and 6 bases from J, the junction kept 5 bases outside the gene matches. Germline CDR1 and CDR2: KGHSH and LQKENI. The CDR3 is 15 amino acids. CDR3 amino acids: CASSPGLAGINEQFF. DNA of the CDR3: TGTGCCAGCTCACCAGGCCTAGCGGGGATCAATGAGCAGTTCTTC.

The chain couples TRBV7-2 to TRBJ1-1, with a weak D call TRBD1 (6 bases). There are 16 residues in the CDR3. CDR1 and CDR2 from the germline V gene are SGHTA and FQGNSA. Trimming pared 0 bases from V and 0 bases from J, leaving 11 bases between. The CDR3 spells CASSLAYRVLNTEAFF. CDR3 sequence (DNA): TGTGCCAGCAGCTTAGCCTACAGGGTCTTGAACACTGAAGCTTTCTTT.

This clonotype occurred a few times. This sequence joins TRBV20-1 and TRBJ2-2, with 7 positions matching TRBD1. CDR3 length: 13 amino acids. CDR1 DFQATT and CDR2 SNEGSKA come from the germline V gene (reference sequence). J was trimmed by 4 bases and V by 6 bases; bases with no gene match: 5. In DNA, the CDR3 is TGCAGTGCCACCCGGGACAGCACCGGGGAGCTGTTTTTT. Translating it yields CSATRDSTGELFF.

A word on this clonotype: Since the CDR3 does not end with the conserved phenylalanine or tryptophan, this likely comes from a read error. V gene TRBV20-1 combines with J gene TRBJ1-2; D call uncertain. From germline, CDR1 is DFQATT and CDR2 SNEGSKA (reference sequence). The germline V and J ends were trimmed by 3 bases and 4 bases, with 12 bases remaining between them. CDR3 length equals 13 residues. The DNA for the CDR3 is TGCAGTGCTAGGTGGCTAACGGGCTATGGCTACACCTCC. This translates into CSARWLTGYGYTS.

This CDR3 is CASSLEGSGRVMERPYEQYF. CDR3 DNA: TGTGCCAGCAGCCTGGAGGGGAGCGGGAGAGTGATGGAGCGTCCCTACGAGCAGTACTTC. The V gene is TRBV14, the J gene TRBJ2-7; 8 bases fit TRBD2. CDR3 size: 20 residues. Trimming at V came to 4 bases and at J to 2 bases, leaving 22 bases not matched to a gene. CDR1 SGHDN and CDR2 FVKESK come from the germline V gene.